The rows below give T cell receptor beta chains drawn from one sample of a study of early T cells in non-severe SARS-CoV-2 infection. One entry per CDR3 protein results from TCRdb running MiXCR on the 5' RACE reads. The sample lists under 70,000 distinct CDR3 sequences, 5% to 6.5% occurring once. The specimen comprised whole blood, sampled at baseline. These receptors were obtained from an adult who was a healthcare worker with PCR-confirmed SARS-CoV-2 infection or an uninfected control (not recorded which). The CDR3 runs from the conserved cysteine through the conserved F or W. The D gene is left open where the match is weak. Clone sizes are given selectively: once, few, many, or a class where the clone is expanded.

clone_size,d_call,j_call,v_call,cdr3_aa,cdr3_nt
many,TRBD1,TRBJ1-6,TRBV28,CASGTGINSPLHF,TGTGCCAGCGGGACAGGGATTAATTCACCCCTCCACTTT
many,.,TRBJ2-1,TRBV28,CASSWGYLAYNEQFF,TGTGCCAGCAGCTGGGGCTACCTCGCCTACAATGAGCAGTTCTTC
.,.,TRBJ2-7,TRBV20-1,CSALRPGTYEQYF,TGCAGTGCCCTTAGACCGGGAACCTACGAGCAGTACTTC
.,TRBD1,TRBJ2-1,TRBV20-1,CSAVYRGRYNEQFF,TGCAGTGCGGTATACAGGGGGCGGTACAATGAGCAGTTCTTC
.,TRBD2,TRBJ2-3,TRBV18,CASSPPSGIAGIITDTQYF,TGTGCCAGCTCACCACCGTCCGGAATAGCGGGCATAATCACAGATACGCAGTATTTT
.,TRBD2,TRBJ2-1,TRBV20-1,CSASGRGLLEQFF,TGCAGTGCTAGCGGGAGGGGCCTCTTAGAGCAGTTCTTC
.,TRBD2,TRBJ2-3,TRBV5-1,CASSSTSGVDTQYF,TGCGCCAGCAGCTCTACTAGCGGGGTCGATACGCAGTATTTT
many,.,TRBJ1-4,TRBV4-2,CASSQEGKRDEKLFF,TGTGCCAGCAGCCAAGAGGGGAAGAGGGATGAAAAACTGTTTTTT
.,.,TRBJ2-2,TRBV4-1,CASSHGRLQTGELFF,TGCGCCAGCAGCCACGGGCGACTGCAAACCGGGGAGCTGTTTTTT
.,.,TRBJ2-3,TRBV7-9,CASSPVRGRTDTQYF,TGTGCCAGCAGCCCTGTCCGTGGCCGCACAGATACGCAGTATTTT
many,TRBD2,TRBJ2-1,TRBV28,CASSQLAGTYNEQFF,TGTGCCAGCAGCCAACTAGCGGGGACCTACAATGAGCAGTTCTTC
many,.,TRBJ2-7,TRBV6-5,CASSYSTQGPQYF,TGTGCCAGCAGTTACTCAACACAGGGCCCACAGTACTTC
many,TRBD1,TRBJ1-1,TRBV5-1,CASSIDRGSTEAFF,TGCGCCAGCAGCATAGACAGGGGGAGCACTGAAGCTTTCTTT
many,.,TRBJ1-4,TRBV6-1,CASTYGRLSEKLFF,TGTGCCAGCACCTACGGGAGGCTGAGTGAAAAACTGTTTTTT
many,.,TRBJ2-5,TRBV7-8,CASSKGLERRVPETQYF,TGTGCCAGCAGCAAAGGCCTCGAGAGGAGGGTCCCAGAGACCCAGTACTTC
many,TRBD1,TRBJ1-2,TRBV6-1,CATLDRVRFGYTF,TGTGCCACCTTGGACAGGGTGAGATTTGGCTACACCTTC
many,.,TRBJ1-2,TRBV4-1,CASSHEEGDDYGYTF,TGCGCCAGCAGCCACGAGGAAGGGGATGACTATGGCTACACCTTC
many,TRBD1,TRBJ2-3,TRBV7-7,CASSATGEWTDTQYF,TGTGCCAGCAGTGCTACAGGGGAATGGACAGATACGCAGTATTTT
many,TRBD1,TRBJ2-7,TRBV4-1,CASSQEWTGSYEQYF,TGCGCCAGCAGCCAAGAATGGACAGGTTCCTACGAGCAGTACTTC
many,.,TRBJ2-1,TRBV7-8,CASSPNRDRYNEQFF,TGTGCCAGCAGCCCGAACAGGGATCGGTACAATGAGCAGTTCTTC
few,TRBD2,TRBJ2-3,TRBV29-1,CSVRESTDTQYF,TGCAGCGTGCGGGAGTCGACAGATACGCAGTATTTT
.,.,TRBJ2-3,TRBV5-8,CASSFVSTSTDTQYF,TGTGCCAGCAGCTTTGTTTCGACCTCCACAGATACGCAGTATTTT
many,.,TRBJ2-2,TRBV10-3,CAISAGSKVLSGELFF,TGTGCCATCAGTGCCGGGAGTAAAGTTTTGTCCGGGGAGCTGTTTTTT
.,.,TRBJ2-5,TRBV6-5,CASRGDPGETQYF,TGTGCCAGCAGGGGGGACCCCGGGGAGACCCAGTACTTC
once,.,TRBJ2-7,TRBV21-1,CASSKGDTSYEQYF,TGTGCCAGCAGCAAAGGGGACACGTCCTACGAGCAGTACTTC
many,.,TRBJ1-3,TRBV9,CASSTRNTIYF,TGTGCCAGCAGTACCCGAAACACCATATATTTT
many,.,TRBJ2-3,TRBV28,CASSYYRGDTQYF,TGTGCCAGCAGTTACTATAGGGGGGATACGCAGTATTTT
many,TRBD1,TRBJ1-2,TRBV12-3/TRBV12-4,CASSTGTANYGYTF,TGTGCCAGCAGTACGGGGACAGCTAACTATGGCTACACCTTC
many,TRBD2,TRBJ2-2,TRBV2,CASSPRPFSGSGTGELFF,TGTGCCAGCAGCCCTCGGCCTTTTAGCGGGAGTGGTACCGGGGAGCTGTTTTTT
few,.,TRBJ1-2,TRBV6-6,CASSYSIRGAGYGYTF,TGTGCCAGCAGTTACTCGATTAGGGGCGCGGGGTATGGCTACACCTTC
many,.,TRBJ1-1,TRBV20-1,CSASSRGGTEAFF,TGCAGTGCTAGTTCCAGGGGTGGCACTGAAGCTTTCTTT
many,.,TRBJ2-5,TRBV7-9,CASTPRSGAETQYF,TGTGCCAGCACTCCCCGCTCCGGGGCGGAGACCCAGTACTTC
.,.,TRBJ1-2,TRBV7-9,CASSLRTADYGYTF,TGTGCCAGCAGCTTGAGGACAGCCGACTATGGCTACACCTTC
few,.,TRBJ1-2,TRBV28,CASSFAEGYGYTF,TGTGCCAGCAGTTTCGCGGAGGGTTATGGCTACACCTTC
many,.,TRBJ1-1,TRBV28,CASSPSMNTEAFF,TGTGCCAGCAGCCCCTCGATGAACACTGAAGCTTTCTTT
few,.,TRBJ2-5,TRBV6-1,CASNRAGQETQYF,TGTGCCAGCAATCGGGCAGGGCAAGAGACCCAGTACTTC
many,.,TRBJ2-2,TRBV19,CASTRGSTGELFF,TGTGCCAGTACCCGGGGGAGCACCGGGGAGCTGTTTTTT
many,TRBD2,TRBJ2-1,TRBV10-3,CAISEGLAGGDEQFF,TGTGCCATCAGTGAGGGACTAGCGGGAGGAGATGAGCAGTTCTTC
many,.,TRBJ2-3,TRBV4-1,CASSQDPYLNTQYF,TGCGCCAGCAGCCAAGATCCCTACTTAAATACGCAGTATTTT
many,TRBD1,TRBJ2-6,TRBV6-5,CASREQGLGANVLTF,TGTGCCAGCAGGGAACAGGGGCTCGGGGCCAACGTCCTGACTTTC
few,.,TRBJ1-2,TRBV4-3,CASSLRHSTGRLYGYTF,TGCGCCAGCAGCCTGCGCCACTCGACAGGCCGGCTTTATGGCTACACCTTC
many,TRBD2,TRBJ2-7,TRBV15,CATSLGGDLNEQYF,TGTGCCACCAGTCTCGGGGGGGATCTGAACGAGCAGTACTTC
few,.,TRBJ2-7,TRBV28,CASSLSLGAMAYEQYF,TGTGCCAGCAGTTTATCATTGGGGGCCATGGCCTACGAGCAGTACTTC
few,TRBD2,TRBJ2-3,TRBV11-3,CASSFRGTSGADTQYF,TGTGCCAGCAGCTTCCGAGGGACTAGCGGGGCAGATACGCAGTATTTT
many,.,TRBJ2-7,TRBV7-8,CASSWGHEQYF,TGTGCCAGCAGCTGGGGCCACGAGCAGTACTTC
.,TRBD2,TRBJ2-1,TRBV7-2,CASSRGTSGTNEQFF,TGTGCCAGCAGCCGGGGGACTAGCGGGACGAATGAGCAGTTCTTC
many,TRBD2,TRBJ2-7,TRBV4-1,CASSQLGLAGVNEQYF,TGCGCCAGCAGCCAATTGGGACTAGCGGGAGTAAACGAGCAGTACTTC
.,.,TRBJ2-1,TRBV4-2,CASSPTFGRDEQFF,TGTGCCAGCAGCCCCACTTTTGGACGGGATGAGCAGTTCTTC
.,.,TRBJ1-4,TRBV18,CASSPPDEKLFF,TGTGCCAGCTCACCCCCCGATGAAAAACTGTTTTTT
.,TRBD1,TRBJ2-7,TRBV29-1,CSVVGTGDHEQYF,TGCAGCGTTGTAGGGACAGGGGACCACGAGCAGTACTTC
many,.,TRBJ2-6,TRBV6-2/TRBV6-3,CASSYGGGANVLTF,TGTGCCAGCAGTTACGGAGGTGGGGCCAACGTCCTGACTTTC
many,.,TRBJ1-1,TRBV12-3/TRBV12-4,CASRAGQNTEAFF,TGTGCCAGCAGGGCTGGACAGAACACTGAAGCTTTCTTT
many,.,TRBJ2-2,TRBV7-8,CASSLAASTDTGELFF,TGTGCCAGCAGCTTAGCGGCTAGCACAGACACCGGGGAGCTGTTTTTT